The next 11 T cell receptor beta chains were all read from a single sample in a study of shared clonotypes between healthy human individuals. TCRdb's table, derived via immunoSEQ multiplex PCR, lists solely in-frame clones and lacks some. This table has millions of clones, more than 80% appearing once. The sequencing sample was made of naive CD4+ T cells sorted from blood. The subset: CD45RA+ positively selected. The receptors come from a man aged 18 to 29 in good health.

Of note for this clone: Other DNA sequences in the sample encode the same CDR3. V is TRBV7-9 and J is TRBJ1-1; TRBD1 aligns across 12 bases. Germline CDR1 and CDR2: SEHNR and FQNEAQ (reference sequence). The CDR3 sequence is 15 residues long. The V and J ends lost 5 bases and 1 base, in that order; junction bases with no gene match: 2. CDR3 loop: CASSQGQGANTEAFF. The CDR3 coding sequence is TGTGCCAGCAGCCAGGGACAGGGGGCGAACACTGAAGCTTTCTTT.

This clone appeared once. This chain uses TRBV4-3 with TRBJ2-7, with 13 bases that match TRBD2. Germline loops: CDR1 LGHNA, CDR2 YSLEER. The CDR3 covers 18 residues. V lost 1 base and J lost 3; bases outside the gene matches: 9. CDR3 in amino acids: CASSQGLAGGPRVYEQYF. CDR3 nucleotide sequence: TGCGCCAGCAGCCAAGGACTAGCGGGAGGCCCGAGGGTCTACGAGCAGTACTTC.

J is TRBJ2-5 and V is TRBV9; 15 bases line up with TRBD2. The CDR3 runs 14 residues. Germline V gives CDR1 SGDLS, CDR2 YYNGEE. Germline trimming cut 5 bases from V and 9 bases from J; bases unmatched to any gene: 5. DNA for the CDR3: TGTGCCAGCAGTGGGACTAGCGGGGGGATAGCCCAGTACTTC. Translated, it gives CASSGTSGGIAQYF.

This clone appeared once. V and J are TRBV27 and TRBJ2-7, with TRBD1 matching over 8 bases. J gave up 3 bases and V 0 bases, and 4 bases lay outside the gene matches. CDR1 MNHEY and CDR2 SMNVEV come from the germline V gene (reference sequence). This CDR3 spans 15 amino acids. The CDR3 here is CASSLSGTGFYEQYF. The CDR3 coding sequence is TGTGCCAGCAGTTTATCGGGGACAGGTTTCTACGAGCAGTACTTC.

The J gene is TRBJ2-7, the V gene TRBV27, with D maybe TRBD1 (6 bases). This CDR3 is built from 15 residues. Trimming removed 5 bases at V and 3 bases at J, with 17 bases between. The V gene's germline CDR1 is MNHEY and CDR2 SMNVEV (reference sequence). The CDR3 here is CASSRSGHLSYEQYF. The CDR3 DNA sequence: TGTGCCAGCAGTCGCTCGGGACACCTCAGCTACGAGCAGTACTTC.

This chain uses TRBV5-4 with TRBJ2-2, with D possibly being TRBD2 (5 bases). The germline CDR1 and CDR2 sequences are SGHNT and YYREEE (reference sequence). The CDR3 is 15 residues long. Trimming pared 4 bases from V and 7 bases from J, leaving 17 bases between. CDR3 in amino acids: CASSTTGIEGGELFF. In nucleotides, the CDR3 is TGTGCCAGCAGCACAACGGGAATTGAGGGCGGGGAGCTGTTTTTT.

This chain joins TRBV19 and TRBJ1-4; D remains ambiguous. Germline CDR1 is LNHDA and CDR2 is SQIVND (reference sequence). CDR3 size: 14 residues. V dropped 3 bases and J dropped 4 bases, with 9 bases sitting between them. CDR3 nucleotides: TGTGCCAGTAGTATGCTACAGCTTAATGAAAAACTGTTTTTT. It codes for CASSMLQLNEKLFF.

The CDR3 region is CASSLEQGSDTQYF. CDR3 coding DNA: TGTGCCAGCAGCTTAGAACAGGGTTCTGATACGCAGTATTTT. J is TRBJ2-3 and V is TRBV7-9, with D possibly TRBD1 on 6 matching bases. The CDR3 loop spans 14 amino acids. Germline CDR1 is SEHNR and CDR2 is FQNEAQ (reference sequence). The V gene lost 1 base and the J gene lost 6 bases, with 11 bases spanning the gap.

The CDR3 here is CASKQVQGPNYGYTF. The CDR3 DNA sequence: TGTGCCAGCAAACAAGTCCAGGGCCCTAACTATGGCTACACCTTC. The V gene is TRBV2, the J gene TRBJ1-2; TRBD1 might be the D (5 bases). The germline CDR1 and CDR2 sequences are SNHLY and FYNNEI. CDR3 length: 15 amino acids. Trimming cost V 7 bases and J 0 bases, with 15 bases left between them.

The rearrangement joins TRBV5-6 to TRBJ2-7, with 10 bases identical to TRBD2. Trimming took 5 bases from V and 3 from J; bases not matched to a gene: 2. CDR3 length equals 13 residues. Germline assignment: CDR1 SGHDT and CDR2 YYEEEE. The CDR3 DNA reads TGTGCCAGCAGTGGGACTAGCGACTACGAGCAGTACTTC. Its translation: CASSGTSDYEQYF.

The chain recombines TRBV10-2 with TRBJ2-3; TRBD2 agrees at 9 bases. Trimming cost V 4 bases and J 2 bases; bases outside gene matches: 4. The CDR3 has 15 amino acids. Germline CDR1 WSHSY, CDR2 SAAADI. As DNA, the CDR3 is TGCGCCAGCAGTGTACTAGCGGGTAACACAGATACGCAGTATTTT. It specifies CASSVLAGNTDTQYF.